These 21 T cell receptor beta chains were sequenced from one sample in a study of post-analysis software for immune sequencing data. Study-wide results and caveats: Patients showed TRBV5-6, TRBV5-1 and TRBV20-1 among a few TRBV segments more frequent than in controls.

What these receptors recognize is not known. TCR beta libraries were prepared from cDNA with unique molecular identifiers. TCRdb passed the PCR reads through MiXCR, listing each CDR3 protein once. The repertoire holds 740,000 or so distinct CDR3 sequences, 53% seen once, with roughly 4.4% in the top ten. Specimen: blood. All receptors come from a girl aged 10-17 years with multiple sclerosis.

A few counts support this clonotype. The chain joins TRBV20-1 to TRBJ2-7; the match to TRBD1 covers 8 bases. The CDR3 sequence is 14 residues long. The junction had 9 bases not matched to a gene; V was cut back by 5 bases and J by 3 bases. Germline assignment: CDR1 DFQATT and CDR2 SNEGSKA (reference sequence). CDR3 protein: CSASPGQANYEQYF. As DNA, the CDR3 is TGCAGTGCTTCCCCGGGACAGGCTAACTACGAGCAGTACTTC.

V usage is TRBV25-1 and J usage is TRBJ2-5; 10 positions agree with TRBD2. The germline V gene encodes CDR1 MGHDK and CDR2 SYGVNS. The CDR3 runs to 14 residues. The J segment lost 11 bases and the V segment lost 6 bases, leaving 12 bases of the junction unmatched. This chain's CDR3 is CASRITSGNNEQYF. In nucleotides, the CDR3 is TGTGCCAGCAGAATTACTAGCGGGAATAATGAGCAGTACTTC.

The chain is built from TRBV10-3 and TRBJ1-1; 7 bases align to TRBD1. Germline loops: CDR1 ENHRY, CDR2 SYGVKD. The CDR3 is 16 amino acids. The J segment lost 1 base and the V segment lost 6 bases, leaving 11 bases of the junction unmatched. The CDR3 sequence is CAISPRDREGNTEAFF. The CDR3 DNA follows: TGTGCCATCAGCCCCCGGGACAGAGAAGGGAACACTGAAGCTTTCTTT.

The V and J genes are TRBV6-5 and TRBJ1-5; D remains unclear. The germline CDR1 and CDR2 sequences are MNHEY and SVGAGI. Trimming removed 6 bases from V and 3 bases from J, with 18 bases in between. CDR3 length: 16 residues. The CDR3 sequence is CASREGGRTNNQPQHF. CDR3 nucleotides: TGTGCCAGCAGGGAGGGAGGGCGAACAAACAATCAGCCCCAGCATTTT.

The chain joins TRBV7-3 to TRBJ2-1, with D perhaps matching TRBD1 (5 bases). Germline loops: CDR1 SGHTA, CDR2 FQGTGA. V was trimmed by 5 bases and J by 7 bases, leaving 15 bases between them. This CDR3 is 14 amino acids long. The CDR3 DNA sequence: TGTGCCAGCAGCACCCTTGAAGGGGCTAATGAGCAGTTCTTC. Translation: CASSTLEGANEQFF.

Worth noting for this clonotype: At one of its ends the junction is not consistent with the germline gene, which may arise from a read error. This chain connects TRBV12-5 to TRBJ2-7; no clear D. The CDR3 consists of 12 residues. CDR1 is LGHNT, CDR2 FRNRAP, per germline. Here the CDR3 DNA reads TGTGCTAGTGGCCCCGGGTTATACGAACAGTACTTC. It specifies CASGPGLYEQYF.

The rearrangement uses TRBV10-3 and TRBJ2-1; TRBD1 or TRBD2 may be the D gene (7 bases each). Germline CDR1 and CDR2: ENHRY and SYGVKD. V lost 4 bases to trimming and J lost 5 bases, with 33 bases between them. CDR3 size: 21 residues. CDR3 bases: TGTGCCATCAGTGGCCCCTTCACCGACAGGGAGGGGCCCTTGGGAGACAATGAGCAGTTCTTC. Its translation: CAISGPFTDREGPLGDNEQFF.

The CDR3 here is CSVDKQGSTDTQYF. As DNA, the CDR3 is TGCAGCGTTGATAAGCAGGGGAGTACAGATACGCAGTATTTT. The chain is built from TRBV29-1 and TRBJ2-3, with D maybe TRBD1 (6 bases). Germline CDR1 and CDR2: SQVTM and ANQGSEA. The CDR3 runs to 14 residues. Trimming took off 3 bases at V and 3 bases at J, with 13 bases between the two ends.

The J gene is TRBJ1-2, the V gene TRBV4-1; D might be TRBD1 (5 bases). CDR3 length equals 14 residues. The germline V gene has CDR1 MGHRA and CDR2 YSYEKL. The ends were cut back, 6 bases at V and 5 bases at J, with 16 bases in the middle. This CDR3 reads CASSPRDGAYGYTF. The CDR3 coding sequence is TGCGCCAGCAGTCCAAGGGACGGGGCATATGGCTACACCTTC.

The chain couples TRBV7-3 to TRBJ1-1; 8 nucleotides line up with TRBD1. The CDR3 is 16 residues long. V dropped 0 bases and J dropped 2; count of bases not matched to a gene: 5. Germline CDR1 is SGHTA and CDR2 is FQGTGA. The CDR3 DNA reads TGTGCCAGCAGCTTAACCCGACAGGGGCCAAACACTGAAGCTTTCTTT. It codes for CASSLTRQGPNTEAFF.

CDR3 amino acids: CASSGQGDFYEQYF. DNA of the CDR3: TGTGCCAGCAGCGGACAGGGTGACTTCTACGAGCAGTACTTC. The chain uses TRBV2 and TRBJ2-7, with 8 bases matching TRBD1. Per the germline V gene, CDR1 is SNHLY and CDR2 is FYNNEI. The CDR3 sequence is 14 residues long. V lost 6 bases and J lost 3; bases outside the gene matches: 7. Complete variable domain (other parts from reference TRBV2 and TRBJ2-7): EPEVTQTPSHQVTQMGQEVILRCVPISNHLYFYWYRQILGQKVEFLVSFYNNEISEKSEIFDDQFSVERPDGSNFTLKIRSTKLEDSAMYFCASSGQGDFYEQYFGPGTRLTVT.

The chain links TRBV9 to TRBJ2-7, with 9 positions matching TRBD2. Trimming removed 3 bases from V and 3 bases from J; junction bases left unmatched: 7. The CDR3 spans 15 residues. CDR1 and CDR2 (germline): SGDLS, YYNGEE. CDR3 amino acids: CASSARLADNYEQYF. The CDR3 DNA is TGTGCCAGCAGCGCGCGACTAGCGGACAACTACGAGCAGTACTTC.

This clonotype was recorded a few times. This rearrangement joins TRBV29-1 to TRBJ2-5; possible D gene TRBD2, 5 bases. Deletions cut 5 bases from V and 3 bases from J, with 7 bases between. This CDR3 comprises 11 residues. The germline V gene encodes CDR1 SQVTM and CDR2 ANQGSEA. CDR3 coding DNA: TGCAGCGTTCGGGGTAAAGAGACCCAGTACTTC. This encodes CSVRGKETQYF.

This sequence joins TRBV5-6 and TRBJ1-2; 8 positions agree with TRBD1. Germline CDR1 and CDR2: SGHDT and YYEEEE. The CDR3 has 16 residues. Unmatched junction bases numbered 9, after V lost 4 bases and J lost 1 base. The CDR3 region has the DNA TGTGCCAGCAGCCCCGGAGACAGGGGATTTAACTATGGCTACACCTTC. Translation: CASSPGDRGFNYGYTF.

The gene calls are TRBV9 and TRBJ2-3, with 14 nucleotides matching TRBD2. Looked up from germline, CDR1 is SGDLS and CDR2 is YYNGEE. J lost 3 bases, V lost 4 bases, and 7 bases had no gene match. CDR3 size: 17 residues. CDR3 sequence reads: CASSSGLAGGLTDTQYF. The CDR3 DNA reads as TGTGCCAGCAGCTCAGGACTAGCGGGGGGTTTAACAGATACGCAGTATTTT.

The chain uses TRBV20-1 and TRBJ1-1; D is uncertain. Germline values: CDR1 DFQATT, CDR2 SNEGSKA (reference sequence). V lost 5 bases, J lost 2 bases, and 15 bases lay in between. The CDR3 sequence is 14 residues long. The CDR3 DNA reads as TGCAGTGCTGGTAGGATCCGGGGAAACACTGAAGCTTTCTTT. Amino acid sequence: CSAGRIRGNTEAFF.

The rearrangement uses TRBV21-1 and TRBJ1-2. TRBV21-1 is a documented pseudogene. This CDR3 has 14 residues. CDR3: CASSNPTSNYGYTF. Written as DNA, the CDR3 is TGTGCCAGCAGCAACCCGACATCTAACTATGGCTACACCTTC.

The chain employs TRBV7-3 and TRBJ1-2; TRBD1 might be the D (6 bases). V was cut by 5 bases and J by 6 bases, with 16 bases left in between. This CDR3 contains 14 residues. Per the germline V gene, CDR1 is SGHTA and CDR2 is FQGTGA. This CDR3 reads CASSPRGALDGYTF. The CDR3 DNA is TGTGCCAGCAGCCCAAGGGGGGCTCTTGATGGCTACACCTTC.

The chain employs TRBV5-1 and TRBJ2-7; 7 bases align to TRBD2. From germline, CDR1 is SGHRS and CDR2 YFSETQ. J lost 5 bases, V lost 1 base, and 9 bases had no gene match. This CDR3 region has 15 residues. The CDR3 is CASSLRLAGRDEQYF. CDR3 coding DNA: TGCGCCAGCAGCTTGAGACTAGCAGGCCGTGACGAGCAGTACTTC. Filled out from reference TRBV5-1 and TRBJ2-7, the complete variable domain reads KAGVTQTPRYLIKTRGQQVTLSCSPISGHRSVSWYQQTPGQGLQFLFEYFSETQRNKGNFPGRFSGRQFSNSRSEMNVSTLELGDSALYLCASSLRLAGRDEQYFGPGTRLTVT.

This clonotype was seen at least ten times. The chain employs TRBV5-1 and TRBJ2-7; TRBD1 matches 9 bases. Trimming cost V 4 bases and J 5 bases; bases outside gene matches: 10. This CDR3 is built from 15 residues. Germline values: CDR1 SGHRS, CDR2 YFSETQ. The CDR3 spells CASSRDGTGIDEQYF. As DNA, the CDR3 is TGCGCCAGCAGCCGGGACGGGACAGGGATCGACGAGCAGTACTTC.

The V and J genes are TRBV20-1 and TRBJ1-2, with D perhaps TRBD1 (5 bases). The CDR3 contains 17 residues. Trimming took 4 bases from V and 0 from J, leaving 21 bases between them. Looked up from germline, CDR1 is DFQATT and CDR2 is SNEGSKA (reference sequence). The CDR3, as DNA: TGCAGTGCTATCGGACGGGGCAGAAGCGGGGCTAACTATGGCTACACCTTC. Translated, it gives CSAIGRGRSGANYGYTF.